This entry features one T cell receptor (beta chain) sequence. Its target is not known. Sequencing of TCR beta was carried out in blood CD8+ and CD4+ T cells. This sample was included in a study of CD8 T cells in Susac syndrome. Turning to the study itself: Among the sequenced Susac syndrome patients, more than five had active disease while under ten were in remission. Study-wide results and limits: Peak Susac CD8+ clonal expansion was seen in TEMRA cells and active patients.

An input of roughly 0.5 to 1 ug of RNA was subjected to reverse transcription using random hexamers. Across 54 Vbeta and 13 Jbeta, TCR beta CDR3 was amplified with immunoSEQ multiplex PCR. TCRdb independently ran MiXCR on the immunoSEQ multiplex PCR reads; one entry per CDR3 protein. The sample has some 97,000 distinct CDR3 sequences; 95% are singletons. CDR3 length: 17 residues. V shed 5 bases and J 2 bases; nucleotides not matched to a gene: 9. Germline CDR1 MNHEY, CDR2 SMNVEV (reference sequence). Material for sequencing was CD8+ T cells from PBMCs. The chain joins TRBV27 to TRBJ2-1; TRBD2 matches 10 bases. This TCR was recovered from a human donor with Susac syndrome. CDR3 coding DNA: TGTGCCAGCAGTCCCGGCCTAGCGGGAGTTGCCTACAATGAGCAGTTCTTC. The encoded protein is CASSPGLAGVAYNEQFF.